These 19 T cell receptor beta chains were sequenced from one sample in a study of cytomegalovirus exposure and HLA in healthy donors. The PCR had 60 Vbeta and 13 Jbeta primers. TCRdb's copy holds only in-frame clones and misses some; the assay was immunoSEQ multiplex PCR. This sample has roughly 130,000 clones, with around 67% found just once. Sequenced sample: PBMCs. All receptors derive from a man in his late teens or twenties in good health and CMV-seropositive.

The rearrangement uses TRBV18 and TRBJ1-1, with TRBD1 matching over 9 bases. The germline gives CDR1 KGHSH, CDR2 LQKENI. The CDR3 covers 19 residues. The V and J ends lost 5 bases and 3 bases, in that order; junction bases with no gene match: 19. In DNA form, the CDR3 reads TGTGCCAGCTCATCAACCACCTCACAGGGGGCAGTTGTTGACACTGAAGCTTTCTTT. Its protein is CASSSTTSQGAVVDTEAFF.

Remarks on this clone: The same CDR3 also results from other DNA sequences found in this sample. The chain's CDR3 is CASSSLGNTIYF. The CDR3 DNA is TGTGCCAGCAGTAGCTTGGGAAACACCATATATTTT. The chain has TRBV5-6 and TRBJ1-3, with D uncertain. From germline, CDR1 is SGHDT and CDR2 YYEEEE. This CDR3 has 12 amino acids. V lost 5 bases and J lost 4, with 7 bases in between.

The chain employs TRBV21-1 and TRBJ1-6; the table's D call, TRBD1, has no DNA check behind it. TRBV21-1 is a listed pseudogene. This CDR3 has 18 residues. DNA for the CDR3: TGTGCCAGCAGCAAGCACGGGGACATTACGATCTATAATTCACCCCTCCACTTT. As protein: CASSKHGDITIYNSPLHF.

This clone is a singleton in its sample. The chain combines TRBV19 with TRBJ2-7; 8 bases match TRBD2. This CDR3 comprises 16 residues. The germline V gene has CDR1 LNHDA and CDR2 SQIVND (reference sequence). The V segment lost 5 bases and the J segment 3 bases; nucleotides outside the gene matches: 12. CDR3 nucleotide sequence: TGTGCCAGTAGTTCGGTACGGGAGGGCCTATACTACGAGCAGTACTTC. Residues: CASSSVREGLYYEQYF. The full variable domain, with the rest looked up from reference TRBV19 and TRBJ2-7, is DGGITQSPKYLFRKEGQNVTLSCEQNLNHDAMYWYRQDPGQGLRLIYYSQIVNDFQKGDIAEGYSVSREKKESFPLTVTSAQKNPTAFYLCASSSVREGLYYEQYFGPGTRLTVT.

The rearrangement uses TRBV6-6 and TRBJ1-6, with D unclear. CDR1 and CDR2 (germline): MNHNY, SVGAGI (reference sequence). This CDR3 region has 15 residues. The germline V and J ends were trimmed by 6 bases and 0 bases, with 9 bases remaining between them. CDR3 amino acids: CASSGVSSYNSPLHF. The CDR3 nucleotides read TGTGCCAGCAGCGGTGTAAGCTCCTATAATTCACCCCTCCACTTT.

The V and J genes are TRBV28 and TRBJ2-1; TRBD2 might be the D (6 bases). This CDR3 region has 14 residues. The V and J ends lost 5 bases and 2 bases respectively, with 10 bases between them. Germline-derived CDR1 and CDR2 are MDHEN and SYDVKM. CDR3 coding DNA: TGTGCCAGCAGTCCCGGGAGTACCTACAATGAGCAGTTCTTC. The encoded protein is CASSPGSTYNEQFF.

This chain joins TRBV6-5 and TRBJ1-1; D perhaps matches TRBD1 (6 bases). V was cut by 4 bases and J by 5 bases, with 14 bases left in between. Germline V gene data show CDR1 as MNHEY and CDR2 as SVGAGI. The CDR3 totals 14 residues. CDR3: CASSSQGVRTEAFF. CDR3 bases: TGTGCCAGCAGTTCACAGGGAGTTCGGACTGAAGCTTTCTTT.

The CDR3: CATTDRGPGETQYF. The CDR3 bases are TGTGCCACAACGGACAGGGGCCCAGGGGAGACCCAGTACTTC. The chain links TRBV18 to TRBJ2-5; 9 bases map to TRBD1. V shed 10 bases and J 5 bases; nucleotides not matched to a gene: 11. The length of the CDR3 is 14 residues. Germline CDR1 KGHSH, CDR2 LQKENI.

This clone was picked up a small number of times. The V gene is TRBV7-9, the J gene TRBJ1-4; no definite D call. This CDR3 comprises 14 residues. V lost 7 bases and J lost 7, with 16 bases in between. Germline lookup yields CDR1 SEHNR and CDR2 FQNEAQ (reference sequence). This CDR3 reads CASTKEGLGEKLFF. CDR3 sequence (DNA): TGTGCCAGCACCAAGGAGGGCTTGGGTGAAAAACTGTTTTTT. The full variable domain, with the rest looked up from reference TRBV7-9 and TRBJ1-4, is DTGVSQNPRHKITKRGQNVTFRCDPISEHNRLYWYRQTLGQGPEFLTYFQNEAQLEKSRLLSDRFSAERPKGSFSTLEIQRTEQGDSAMYLCASTKEGLGEKLFFGSGTQLSVL.

The rearrangement uses TRBV23-1 and TRBJ2-5; 10 bases are a match to TRBD2. TRBV23-1 is an open reading frame whose function is uncertain. V shed 4 bases and J 5 bases; nucleotides not matched to a gene: 7. This CDR3 spans 15 amino acids. CDR3 sequence reads: CASSLASGGRETQYF. CDR3 DNA sequence: TGCGCCAGCAGTCTGGCTAGCGGGGGAAGGGAGACCCAGTACTTC.

J is TRBJ2-7 and V is TRBV15; unclear D gene. CDR3 length equals 14 residues. V was trimmed by 5 bases and J by 0 bases, leaving 11 bases between them. Germline V gene lookup returns CDR1 LNHNV and CDR2 YYDKDF (reference sequence). This CDR3 reads CATSPALGSYEQYF. The CDR3 DNA reads TGTGCCACCAGCCCAGCGCTCGGCTCCTACGAGCAGTACTTC.

This clone has a handful of counts. The CDR3 sequence: CAISDDRGEAFF. CDR3 nucleotide sequence: TGTGCCATCAGTGACGACAGGGGCGAAGCTTTCTTT. The chain couples TRBV10-3 to TRBJ1-1, with 8 bases lining up with TRBD1. The germline V gene has CDR1 ENHRY and CDR2 SYGVKD. The J segment lost 8 bases and the V segment lost 3 bases, leaving 2 bases of the junction unmatched. The CDR3 length is 12 residues.

The V call is TRBV6-1, the J call TRBJ1-4, with 11 bases identical to TRBD1. J was trimmed by 7 bases and V by 6 bases; bases with no gene match: 4. Germline CDR1 is MNHNS and CDR2 is SASEGT. This CDR3 is 14 amino acids long. Here the CDR3 DNA reads TGTGCCAGCAGGCTGGACAGGGGGCCTGAAAAACTGTTTTTT. It encodes CASRLDRGPEKLFF.

This clone was recorded only once. The chain employs TRBV15 and TRBJ2-3, with 8 bases lining up with TRBD1. This CDR3 has 15 residues. Germline CDR1 and CDR2: LNHNV and YYDKDF (reference sequence). V gave up 2 bases and J gave up 4 bases; unmatched junction bases: 5. The CDR3 coding sequence is TGTGCCACCAGCAGACAAGGGACAGGTTCAGATACGCAGTATTTT. Residues: CATSRQGTGSDTQYF.

The chain joins TRBV11-2 to TRBJ1-2, with TRBD1 identical over 9 bases. This CDR3 has 14 residues. J gave up 8 bases and V 5 bases, and 9 bases lay outside the gene matches. Germline CDR1 reads SGHAT; CDR2 reads FQNNGV. The CDR3 protein is CASSRTGGDAGYTF. Here the CDR3 DNA reads TGTGCCAGCAGCCGAACAGGGGGCGACGCCGGCTACACCTTC.

This rearrangement joins TRBV9 to TRBJ2-7; D is unresolved. V lost 0 bases and J lost 2, with 9 bases in between. The CDR3 has 14 amino acids. Germline values: CDR1 SGDLS, CDR2 YYNGEE. The CDR3 loop is CASSVDFATYEQYF. The CDR3 DNA is TGTGCCAGCAGCGTAGACTTCGCTACCTACGAGCAGTACTTC.

The table lists this clone with a few counts. The J gene is TRBJ2-5, the V gene TRBV7-2, with D possibly TRBD1 on 6 matching bases. Germline lookup yields CDR1 SGHTA and CDR2 FQGNSA. V was trimmed by 4 bases and J by 3 bases, leaving 9 bases between them. The CDR3 is 13 residues long. In DNA form, the CDR3 reads TGTGCCAGCAGCTACACAGGGAAAGAGACCCAGTACTTC. As protein: CASSYTGKETQYF.

This clone was observed a handful of times. One junction end does not reproduce the germline sequence, and a read error may be involved. This chain joins TRBV7-9 and TRBJ2-3; tentatively, D is TRBD2 (7 bases). The CDR3 is 12 amino acids. Germline CDR1 SEHNR, CDR2 FQNEAQ (reference sequence). The CDR3 protein is CSSSLEGGTQYF. The CDR3 bases are TGTTCCAGCAGCCTAGAGGGGGGGACGCAGTATTTT. Full variable domain (rest looked up from reference TRBV7-9 and TRBJ2-3): DTGVSQNPRHKITKRGQNVTFRCDPISEHNRLYWYRQTLGQGPEFLTYFQNEAQLEKSRLLSDRFSAERPKGSFSTLEIQRTEQGDSAMYLCSSSLEGGTQYFGPGTRLTVL.

Notes on this clone: At one end the junction does not follow the germline gene, possibly because of a read error. This CDR3 is also generated by other DNA sequences in the sample. The rearrangement links TRBV19 to TRBJ1-4; a weak D match, TRBD1 (6 bases). The germline V gene has CDR1 LNHDA and CDR2 SQIVND (reference sequence). The CDR3 has 14 amino acids. Here the CDR3 reads CASSIRGREEKLFF. The CDR3 nucleotides are TGTGCCAGTAGTATCAGGGGTCGGGAAGAAAAACTGTTCTTT.